Presented here are 11 T cell receptor beta chains from one specimen sequenced in a study of cytomegalovirus exposure and HLA in healthy donors. 13 Jbeta primers and 60 Vbeta primers were used for the PCR. Sequencing used immunoSEQ multiplex PCR; TCRdb keeps in-frame clones, though not all of them. Among some 150,000 clones listed, 70% to 80% were seen once. Sample: PBMCs. Receptors originate from a man younger than 45 in good health and CMV-seronegative.

Note on this clone: The sample carries other DNA sequences with the same CDR3. This CDR3 reads CATSRDLGYEQYF. Written as DNA, the CDR3 is TGTGCCACCAGCAGAGATCTCGGCTACGAGCAGTACTTC. The chain combines TRBV15 with TRBJ2-7; D not certain. The germline V gene encodes CDR1 LNHNV and CDR2 YYDKDF (reference sequence). V shed 0 bases and J shed 3 bases, with 6 bases lying between them. The CDR3 runs to 13 residues.

The genes are TRBV21-1 and TRBJ1-1. TRBV21-1 is noted as a pseudogene. This CDR3 region has 15 residues. Here the CDR3 reads CASSKEEGRDTEAFF. CDR3 nucleotide sequence: TGTGCCAGCAGCAAAGAGGAGGGGCGGGACACTGAAGCTTTCTTT.

This rearrangement joins TRBV28 to TRBJ1-4, with D possibly being TRBD1 (6 bases). The V end was cut by 5 bases, the J end by 7 bases, with 17 bases between. The CDR3 totals 15 residues. Germline lookup yields CDR1 MDHEN and CDR2 SYDVKM. The chain's CDR3 is CASSGNRAVGEKLFF. The CDR3 DNA sequence: TGTGCCAGCAGTGGCAACAGGGCGGTCGGTGAAAAACTGTTTTTT.

This chain links TRBV10-1 with TRBJ1-1, with 9 bases fitting TRBD1. V lost 7 bases, J lost 4 bases, and 10 bases stayed unmatched. The germline V gene has CDR1 WNHNN and CDR2 SYGVQD (reference sequence). The CDR3 is 15 amino acids. The CDR3 here is CASNEQGALITEAFF. CDR3 DNA: TGCGCCAGCAACGAACAGGGGGCACTGATCACTGAAGCTTTCTTT.

The rearrangement uses TRBV6-1 and TRBJ1-2; D remains ambiguous. Trimming pared 10 bases from V and 3 bases from J, leaving 12 bases between. CDR1 is MNHNS, CDR2 SASEGT, per germline. The CDR3 has 12 amino acids. Here the CDR3 DNA reads TGTGCCACCGCCGAGGCTGACTATGGCTACACCTTC. Translation: CATAEADYGYTF.

This clone was detected only a few times. J is TRBJ1-1 and V is TRBV23-1; D is unclear. TRBV23-1 counts as an open reading frame of uncertain function. Trimming left V 3 bases short and J 1 base short, with 15 bases between. This CDR3 comprises 16 residues. In DNA, the CDR3 is TGCGCCAGCAGTCACGGTGGATACAGCCCGAACACTGAAGCTTTCTTT. This translates into CASSHGGYSPNTEAFF.

This clone was picked up a small number of times. The gene calls are TRBV9 and TRBJ2-3; possibly TRBD2 for D (6 bases). CDR3 size: 15 residues. With 4 bases removed from V and 0 bases from J, the gap between germline ends came to 12 bases. Germline values: CDR1 SGDLS, CDR2 YYNGEE. The CDR3 spells CASSPPGTSTDTQYF. The CDR3 nucleotides are TGTGCCAGCAGCCCCCCGGGGACTAGCACAGATACGCAGTATTTT.

The chain couples TRBV19 to TRBJ1-6; D not certain. The CDR3 spans 14 residues. V gave up 7 bases and J gave up 7 bases, with 14 bases separating them. Germline loops: CDR1 LNHDA, CDR2 SQIVND (reference sequence). The CDR3: CASKAAGENSPLHF. CDR3 DNA: TGTGCCAGTAAGGCCGCCGGGGAAAATTCACCCCTCCACTTT.

The chain uses TRBV19 and TRBJ1-1; D is unclear. Germline CDR1 and CDR2: LNHDA and SQIVND (reference sequence). V lost 3 bases to trimming and J lost 0 bases, with 5 bases between them. The CDR3 sequence is 13 residues long. The CDR3 nucleotides are TGTGCCAGTAGTATCGTTCTGAACACTGAAGCTTTCTTT. It codes for CASSIVLNTEAFF.

Here the CDR3 reads CASSSHQGPSYEQYF. DNA of the CDR3: TGTGCCAGCAGCTCCCATCAGGGTCCCTCCTACGAGCAGTACTTC. The J gene is TRBJ2-7, the V gene TRBV7-8, with a tentative D call TRBD1 (5 bases). Trimming pared 4 bases from V and 0 bases from J, leaving 13 bases between. CDR1 and CDR2 from the germline V gene are SGHVS and FQNEAQ. The CDR3 contains 15 residues.

The V and J genes are TRBV7-9 and TRBJ1-2, with D perhaps matching TRBD1 (5 bases). This CDR3 has 15 amino acids. The germline V gene encodes CDR1 SEHNR and CDR2 FQNEAQ (reference sequence). Trimming removed 1 base at V and 7 bases at J, with 16 bases between. CDR3 coding DNA: TGTGCCAGCAGCTTAGTCGGGACCCGGGAGCGTGGCTACACCTTC. It translates to CASSLVGTRERGYTF.